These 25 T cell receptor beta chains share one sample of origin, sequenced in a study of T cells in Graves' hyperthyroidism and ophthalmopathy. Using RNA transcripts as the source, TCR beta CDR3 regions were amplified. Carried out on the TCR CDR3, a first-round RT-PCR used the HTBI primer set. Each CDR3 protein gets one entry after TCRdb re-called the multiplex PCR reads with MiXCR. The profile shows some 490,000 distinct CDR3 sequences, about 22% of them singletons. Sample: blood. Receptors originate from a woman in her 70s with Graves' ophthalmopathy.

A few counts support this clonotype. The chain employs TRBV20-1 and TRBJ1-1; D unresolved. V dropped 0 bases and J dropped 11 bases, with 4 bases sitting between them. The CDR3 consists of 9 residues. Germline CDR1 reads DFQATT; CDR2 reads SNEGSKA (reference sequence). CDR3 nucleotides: TGCAGTGCTAGAGATAAGGCTTTCTTT. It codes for CSARDKAFF.

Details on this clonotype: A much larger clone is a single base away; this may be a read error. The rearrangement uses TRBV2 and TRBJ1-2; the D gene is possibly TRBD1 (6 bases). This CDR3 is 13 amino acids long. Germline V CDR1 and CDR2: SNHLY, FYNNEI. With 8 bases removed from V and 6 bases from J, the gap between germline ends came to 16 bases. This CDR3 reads CASFGRRDNGYTF. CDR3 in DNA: TGTGCCAGCTTCGGGCGCCGGGACAATGGCTACACCTTC.

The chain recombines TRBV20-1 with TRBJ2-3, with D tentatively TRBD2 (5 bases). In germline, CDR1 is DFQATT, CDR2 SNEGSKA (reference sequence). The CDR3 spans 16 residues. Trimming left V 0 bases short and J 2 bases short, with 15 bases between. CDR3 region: CSAREPGRGYTDTQYF. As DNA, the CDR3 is TGCAGTGCTAGAGAACCCGGACGCGGGTACACAGATACGCAGTATTTT.

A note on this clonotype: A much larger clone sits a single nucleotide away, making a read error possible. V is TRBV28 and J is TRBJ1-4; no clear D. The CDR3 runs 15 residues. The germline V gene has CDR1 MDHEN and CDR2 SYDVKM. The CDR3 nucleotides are TGTGCCAGCAGTGCCCGCGGGGTGGCGGATGAAAAACTGTCTTTT. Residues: CASSARGVADEKLSF.

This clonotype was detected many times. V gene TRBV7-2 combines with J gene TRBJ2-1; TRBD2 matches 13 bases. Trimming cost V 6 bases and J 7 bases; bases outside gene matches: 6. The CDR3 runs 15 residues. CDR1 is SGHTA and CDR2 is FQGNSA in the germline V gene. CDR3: CASRWGLAGNNEQFF. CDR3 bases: TGTGCCAGCAGATGGGGACTAGCGGGGAATAATGAGCAGTTCTTC. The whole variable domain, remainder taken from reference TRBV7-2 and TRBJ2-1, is GAGVSQSPSNKVTEKGKDVELRCDPISGHTALYWYRQSLGQGLEFLIYFQGNSAPDKSGLPSDRFSAERTGGSVSTLTIQRTQQEDSAVYLCASRWGLAGNNEQFFGPGTRLTVL.

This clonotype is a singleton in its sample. The CDR3 here is CASSLSRGLGETQYF. The CDR3 DNA follows: TGCGCCAGCAGCCTGTCCAGGGGCCTGGGGGAGACCCAGTACTTC. The chain is built from TRBV5-1 and TRBJ2-5; possible D gene TRBD1, 6 bases. There are 15 residues in the CDR3. V was shortened by 4 bases and J by 5 bases, with 18 bases between the two germline ends. Germline loops: CDR1 SGHRS, CDR2 YFSETQ.

CDR3 DNA sequence: TGTGCCAGCAGTTGGACAGGGGGCCCCACCTATGGCTACACCTTC. This gives the protein CASSWTGGPTYGYTF. The V and J genes are TRBV27 and TRBJ1-2; TRBD1 agrees at 11 bases. CDR3 length: 15 amino acids. Germline-derived CDR1 and CDR2 are MNHEY and SMNVEV (reference sequence). The trim removed 4 bases at V and 4 bases at J, leaving 5 bases unmatched.

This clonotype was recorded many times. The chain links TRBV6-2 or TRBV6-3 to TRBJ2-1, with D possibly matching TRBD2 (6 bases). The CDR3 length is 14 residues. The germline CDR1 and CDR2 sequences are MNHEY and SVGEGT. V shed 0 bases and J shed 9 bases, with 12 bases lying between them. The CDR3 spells CASSYSGLRAEQFF. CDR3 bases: TGTGCCAGCAGTTACTCGGGACTGAGGGCTGAGCAGTTCTTC.

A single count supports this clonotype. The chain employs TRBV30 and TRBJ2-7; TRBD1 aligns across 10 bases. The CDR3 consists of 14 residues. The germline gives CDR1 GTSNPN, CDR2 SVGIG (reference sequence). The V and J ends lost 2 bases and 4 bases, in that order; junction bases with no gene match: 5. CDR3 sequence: CAWSSDRGRYEQYF. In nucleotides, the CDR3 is TGTGCCTGGAGTAGCGACAGGGGGCGTTACGAGCAGTACTTC.

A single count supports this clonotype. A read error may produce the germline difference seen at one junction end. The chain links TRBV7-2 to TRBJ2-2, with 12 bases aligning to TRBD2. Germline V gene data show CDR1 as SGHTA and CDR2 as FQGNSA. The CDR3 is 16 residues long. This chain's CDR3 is CASNPNQGLAGGELLF. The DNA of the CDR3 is TGTGCCAGCAACCCTAATCAGGGACTAGCGGGCGGGGAGCTGCTTTTT.

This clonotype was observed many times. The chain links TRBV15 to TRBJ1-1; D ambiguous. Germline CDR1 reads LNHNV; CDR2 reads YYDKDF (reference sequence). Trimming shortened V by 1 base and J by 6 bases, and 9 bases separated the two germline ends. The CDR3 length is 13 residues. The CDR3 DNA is TGTGCCACCAGCAGAGCAGCAAGCGCTGAAGCTTTCTTT. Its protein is CATSRAASAEAFF.

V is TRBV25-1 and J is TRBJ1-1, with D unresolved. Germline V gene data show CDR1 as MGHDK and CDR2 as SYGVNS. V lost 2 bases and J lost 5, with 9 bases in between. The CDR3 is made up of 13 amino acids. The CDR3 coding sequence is TGTGCCAGCAGTGAACGGGCAGGAACTGAAGCTTTCTTT. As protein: CASSERAGTEAFF.

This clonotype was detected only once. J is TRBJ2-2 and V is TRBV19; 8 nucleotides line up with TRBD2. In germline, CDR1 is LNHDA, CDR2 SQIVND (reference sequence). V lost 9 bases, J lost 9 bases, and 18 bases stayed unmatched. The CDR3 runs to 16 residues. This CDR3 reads CASSPQTSVGPRELFF. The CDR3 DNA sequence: TGTGCCAGCAGCCCTCAGACTAGCGTGGGACCGAGGGAGCTGTTTTTT.

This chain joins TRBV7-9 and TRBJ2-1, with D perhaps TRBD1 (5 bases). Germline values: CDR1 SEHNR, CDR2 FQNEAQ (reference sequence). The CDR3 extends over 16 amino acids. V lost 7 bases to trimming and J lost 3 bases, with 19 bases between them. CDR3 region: CASTPRGAPFYNEQFF. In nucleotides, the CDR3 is TGTGCCAGCACCCCTAGGGGCGCCCCGTTCTACAATGAGCAGTTCTTC.

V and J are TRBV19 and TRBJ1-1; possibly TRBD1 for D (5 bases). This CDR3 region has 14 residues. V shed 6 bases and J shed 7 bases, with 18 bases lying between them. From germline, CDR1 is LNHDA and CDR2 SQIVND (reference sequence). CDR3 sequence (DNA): TGTGCCAGTAGGCTGGGGCCCGAGCCTAGTGAAGCTTTCTTT. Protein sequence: CASRLGPEPSEAFF.

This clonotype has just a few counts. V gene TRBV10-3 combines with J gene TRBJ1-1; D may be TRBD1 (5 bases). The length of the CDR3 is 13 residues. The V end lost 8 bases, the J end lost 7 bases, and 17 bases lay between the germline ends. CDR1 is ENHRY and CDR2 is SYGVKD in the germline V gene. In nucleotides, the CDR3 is TGTGCCATCCGAGGGACGGGAACGGATGAAGCTTTCTTT. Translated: CAIRGTGTDEAFF.

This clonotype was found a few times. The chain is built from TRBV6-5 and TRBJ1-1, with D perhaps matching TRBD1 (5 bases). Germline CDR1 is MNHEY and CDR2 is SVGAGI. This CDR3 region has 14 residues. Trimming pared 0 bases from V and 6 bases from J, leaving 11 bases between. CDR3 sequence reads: CASSYSGDLAEAFF. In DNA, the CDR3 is TGTGCCAGCAGTTACTCAGGGGACCTGGCTGAAGCTTTCTTT.

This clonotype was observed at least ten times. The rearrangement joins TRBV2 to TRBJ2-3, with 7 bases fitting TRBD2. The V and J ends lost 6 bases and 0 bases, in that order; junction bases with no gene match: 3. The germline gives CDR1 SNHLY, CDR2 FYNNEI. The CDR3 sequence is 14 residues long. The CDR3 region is CASRSGDSTDTQYF. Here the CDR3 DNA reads TGTGCCAGCAGGAGCGGGGACAGCACAGATACGCAGTATTTT.

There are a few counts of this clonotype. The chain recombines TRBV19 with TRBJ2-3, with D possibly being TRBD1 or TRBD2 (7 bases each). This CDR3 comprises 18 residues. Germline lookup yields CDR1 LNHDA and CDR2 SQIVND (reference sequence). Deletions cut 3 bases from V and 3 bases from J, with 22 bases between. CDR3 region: CASSILRQGGHLTDTQYF. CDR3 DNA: TGTGCCAGTAGTATCCTTCGGCAGGGGGGGCACTTAACAGATACGCAGTATTTT.

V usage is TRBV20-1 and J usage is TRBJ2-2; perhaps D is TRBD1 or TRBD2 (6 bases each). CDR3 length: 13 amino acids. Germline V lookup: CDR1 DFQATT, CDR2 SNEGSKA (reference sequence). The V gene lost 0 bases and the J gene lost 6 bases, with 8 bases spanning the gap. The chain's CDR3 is CSARDGGSGELFF. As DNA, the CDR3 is TGCAGTGCTAGAGACGGGGGCTCCGGGGAGCTGTTTTTT.

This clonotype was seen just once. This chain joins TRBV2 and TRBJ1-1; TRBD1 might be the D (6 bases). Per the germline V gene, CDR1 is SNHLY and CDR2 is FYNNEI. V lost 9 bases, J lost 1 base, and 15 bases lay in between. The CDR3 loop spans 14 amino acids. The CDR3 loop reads CARGHRDTNTEAFF. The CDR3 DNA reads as TGTGCCAGGGGACACAGGGACACGAACACTGAAGCTTTCTTT.

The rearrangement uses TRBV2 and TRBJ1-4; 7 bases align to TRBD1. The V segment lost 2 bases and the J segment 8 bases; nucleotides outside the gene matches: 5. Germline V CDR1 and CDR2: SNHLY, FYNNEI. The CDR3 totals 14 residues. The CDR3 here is CASSEQGVREKLFF. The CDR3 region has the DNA TGTGCCAGCAGTGAACAGGGGGTTAGAGAAAAACTGTTTTTT.

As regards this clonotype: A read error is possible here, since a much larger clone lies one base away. The CDR3 region has the DNA TGTGCCAGCAGTACCGTTTGGACAGGTTATTACAATCAGCCCCAGCATTTT. Protein: CASSTVWTGYYNQPQHF. The V call is TRBV28, the J call TRBJ1-5; 7 bases are shared with TRBD1. The CDR3 covers 17 residues. J was trimmed by 3 bases and V by 5 bases; bases with no gene match: 13. Germline-derived CDR1 and CDR2 are MDHEN and SYDVKM.

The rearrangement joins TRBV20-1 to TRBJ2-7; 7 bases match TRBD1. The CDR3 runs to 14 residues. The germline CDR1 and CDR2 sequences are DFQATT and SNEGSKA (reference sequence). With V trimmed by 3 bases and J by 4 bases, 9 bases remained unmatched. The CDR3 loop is CSARVYRGGYEQYF. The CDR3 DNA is TGCAGTGCTAGGGTCTACAGGGGCGGGTACGAGCAGTACTTC.

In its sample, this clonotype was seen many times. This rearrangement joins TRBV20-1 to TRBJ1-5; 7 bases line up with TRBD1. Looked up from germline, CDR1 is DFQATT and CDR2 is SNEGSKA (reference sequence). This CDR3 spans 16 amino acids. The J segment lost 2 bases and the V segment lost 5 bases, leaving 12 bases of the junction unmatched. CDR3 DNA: TGCAGTGCTGCCGGGACAGTGGACCAACGCAATCAGCCCCAGCATTTT. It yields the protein CSAAGTVDQRNQPQHF.